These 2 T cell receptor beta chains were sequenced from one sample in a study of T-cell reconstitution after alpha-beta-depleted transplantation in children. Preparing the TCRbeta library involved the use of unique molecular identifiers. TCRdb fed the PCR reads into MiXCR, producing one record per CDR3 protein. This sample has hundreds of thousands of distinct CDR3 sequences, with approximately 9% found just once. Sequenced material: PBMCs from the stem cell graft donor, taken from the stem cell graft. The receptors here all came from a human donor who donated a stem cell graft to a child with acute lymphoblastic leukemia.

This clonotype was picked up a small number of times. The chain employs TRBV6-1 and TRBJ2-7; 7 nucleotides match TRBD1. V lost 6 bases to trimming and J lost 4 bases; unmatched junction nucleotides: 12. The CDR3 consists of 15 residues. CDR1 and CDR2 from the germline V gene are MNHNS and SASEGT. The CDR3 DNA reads TGTGCCAGCAGAGCCGTGGCACAGGGGAAGTACGAGCAGTACTTC. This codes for CASRAVAQGKYEQYF.

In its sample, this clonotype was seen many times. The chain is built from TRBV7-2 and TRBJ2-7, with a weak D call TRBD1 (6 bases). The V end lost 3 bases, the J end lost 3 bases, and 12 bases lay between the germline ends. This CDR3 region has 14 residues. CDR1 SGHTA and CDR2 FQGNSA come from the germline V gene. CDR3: CASSFSGENYEQYF. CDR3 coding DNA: TGTGCCAGCAGCTTCTCAGGGGAGAACTACGAGCAGTACTTC.